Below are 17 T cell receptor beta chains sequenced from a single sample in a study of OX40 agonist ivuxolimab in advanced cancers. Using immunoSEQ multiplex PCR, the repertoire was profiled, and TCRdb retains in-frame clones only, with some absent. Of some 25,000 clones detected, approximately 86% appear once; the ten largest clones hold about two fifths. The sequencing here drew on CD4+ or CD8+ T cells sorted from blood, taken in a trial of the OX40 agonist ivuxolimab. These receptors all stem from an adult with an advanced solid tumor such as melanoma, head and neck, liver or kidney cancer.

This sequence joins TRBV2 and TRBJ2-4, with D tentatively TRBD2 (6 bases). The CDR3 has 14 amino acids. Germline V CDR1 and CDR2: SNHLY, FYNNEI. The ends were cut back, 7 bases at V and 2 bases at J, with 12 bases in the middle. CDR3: CASTMGGTKNIQYF. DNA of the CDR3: TGTGCCAGCACGATGGGCGGGACCAAAAACATTCAGTACTTC. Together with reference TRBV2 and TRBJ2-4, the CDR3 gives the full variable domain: EPEVTQTPSHQVTQMGQEVILRCVPISNHLYFYWYRQILGQKVEFLVSFYNNEISEKSEIFDDQFSVERPDGSNFTLKIRSTKLEDSAMYFCASTMGGTKNIQYFGAGTRLSVL.

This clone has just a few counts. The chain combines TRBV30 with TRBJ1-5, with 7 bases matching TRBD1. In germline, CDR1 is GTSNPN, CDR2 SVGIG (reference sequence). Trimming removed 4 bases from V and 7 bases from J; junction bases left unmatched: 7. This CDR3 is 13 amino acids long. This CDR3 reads CAWTDREGQPQHF. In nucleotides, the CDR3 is TGTGCCTGGACCGACAGGGAAGGACAGCCCCAGCATTTT.

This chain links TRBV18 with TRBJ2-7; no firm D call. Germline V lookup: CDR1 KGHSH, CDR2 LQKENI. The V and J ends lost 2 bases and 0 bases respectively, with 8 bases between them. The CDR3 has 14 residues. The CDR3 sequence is CASSPGGNSYEQYF. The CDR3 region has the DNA TGTGCCAGCTCACCAGGCGGCAACTCCTACGAGCAGTACTTC.

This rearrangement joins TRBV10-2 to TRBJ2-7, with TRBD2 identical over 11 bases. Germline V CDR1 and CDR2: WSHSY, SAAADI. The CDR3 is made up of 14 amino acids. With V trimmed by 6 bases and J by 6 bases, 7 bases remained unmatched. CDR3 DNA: TGCGCCAGCAGGTATAGCGGGGGGGCTTCCGAGCAGTACTTC. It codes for CASRYSGGASEQYF.

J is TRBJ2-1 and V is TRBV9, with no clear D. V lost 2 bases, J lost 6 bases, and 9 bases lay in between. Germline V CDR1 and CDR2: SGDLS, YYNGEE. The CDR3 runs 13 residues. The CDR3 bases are TGTGCCAGCAGCGTCCCAGGATTCAATGAGCAGTTCTTC. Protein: CASSVPGFNEQFF.

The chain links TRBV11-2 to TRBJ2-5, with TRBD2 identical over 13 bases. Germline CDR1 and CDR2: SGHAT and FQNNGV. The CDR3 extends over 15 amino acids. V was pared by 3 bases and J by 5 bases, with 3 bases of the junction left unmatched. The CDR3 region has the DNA TGTGCCAGCAGCTTCGGACTAGCGGGAGATGAGACCCAGTACTTC. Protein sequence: CASSFGLAGDETQYF.

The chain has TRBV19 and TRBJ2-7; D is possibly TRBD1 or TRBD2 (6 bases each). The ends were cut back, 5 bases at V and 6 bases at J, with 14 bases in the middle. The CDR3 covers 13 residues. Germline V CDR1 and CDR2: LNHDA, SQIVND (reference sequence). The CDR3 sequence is CASSPRTAGEQYF. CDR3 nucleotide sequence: TGTGCCAGTAGTCCTCGGACAGCGGGCGAGCAGTACTTC.

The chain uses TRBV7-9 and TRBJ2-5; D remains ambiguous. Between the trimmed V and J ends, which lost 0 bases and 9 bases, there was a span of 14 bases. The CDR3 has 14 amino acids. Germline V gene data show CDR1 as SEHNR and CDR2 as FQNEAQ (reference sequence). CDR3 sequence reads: CASSLALQPTAQYF. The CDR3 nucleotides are TGTGCCAGCAGCTTAGCCCTACAGCCGACCGCCCAGTACTTC.

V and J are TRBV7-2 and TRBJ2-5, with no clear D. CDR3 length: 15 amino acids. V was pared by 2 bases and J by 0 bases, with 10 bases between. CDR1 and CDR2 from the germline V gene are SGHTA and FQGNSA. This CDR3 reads CASSLYSVNQETQYF. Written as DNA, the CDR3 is TGTGCCAGCAGCTTATATTCAGTAAACCAAGAGACCCAGTACTTC.

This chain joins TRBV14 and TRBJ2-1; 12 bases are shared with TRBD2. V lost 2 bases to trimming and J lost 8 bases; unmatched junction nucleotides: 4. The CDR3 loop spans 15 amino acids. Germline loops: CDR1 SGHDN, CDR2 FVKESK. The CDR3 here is CASSQSTSGSHEQFF. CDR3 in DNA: TGTGCCAGCAGCCAATCGACTAGCGGGAGCCATGAGCAGTTCTTC.

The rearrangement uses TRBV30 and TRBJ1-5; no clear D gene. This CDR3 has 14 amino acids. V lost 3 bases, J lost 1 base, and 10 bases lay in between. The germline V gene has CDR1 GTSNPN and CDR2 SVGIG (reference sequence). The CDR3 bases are TGTGCCTGGAGCGAGTCATCCAGCAATCAGCCCCAGCATTTT. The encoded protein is CAWSESSSNQPQHF. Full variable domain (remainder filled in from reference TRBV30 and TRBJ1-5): SQTIHQWPATLVQPVGSPLSLECTVEGTSNPNLYWYRQAAGRGLQLLFYSVGIGQISSEVPQNLSASRPQDRQFILSSKKLLLSDSGFYLCAWSESSSNQPQHFGDGTRLSIL.

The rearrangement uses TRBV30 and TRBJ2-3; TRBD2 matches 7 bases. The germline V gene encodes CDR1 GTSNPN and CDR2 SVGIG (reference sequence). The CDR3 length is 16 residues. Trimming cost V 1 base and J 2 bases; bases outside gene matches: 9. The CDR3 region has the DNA TGTGCCTGGAGTGGTCTGGCGGGGGAAAACACAGATACGCAGTATTTT. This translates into CAWSGLAGENTDTQYF.

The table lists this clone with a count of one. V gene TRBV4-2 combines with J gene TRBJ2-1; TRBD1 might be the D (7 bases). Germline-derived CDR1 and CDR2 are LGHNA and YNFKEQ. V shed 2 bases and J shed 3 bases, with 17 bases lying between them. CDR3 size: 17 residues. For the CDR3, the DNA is TGTGCCAGCAGCCAACTGGAGGGACAGTTAGACTACAATGAGCAGTTCTTC. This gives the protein CASSQLEGQLDYNEQFF.

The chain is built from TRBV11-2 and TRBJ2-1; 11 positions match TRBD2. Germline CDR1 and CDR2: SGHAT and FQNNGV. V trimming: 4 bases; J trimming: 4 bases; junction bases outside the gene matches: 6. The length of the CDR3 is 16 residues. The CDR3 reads CASSSWTSGPYNEQFF. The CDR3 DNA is TGTGCCAGCAGCTCATGGACTAGCGGGCCTTACAATGAGCAGTTCTTC.

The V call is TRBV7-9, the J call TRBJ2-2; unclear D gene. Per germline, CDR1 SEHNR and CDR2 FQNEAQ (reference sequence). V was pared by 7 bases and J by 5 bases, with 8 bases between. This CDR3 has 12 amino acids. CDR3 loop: CASIGLTGELFF. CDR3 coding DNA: TGTGCCAGCATCGGGCTAACCGGGGAGCTGTTTTTT.

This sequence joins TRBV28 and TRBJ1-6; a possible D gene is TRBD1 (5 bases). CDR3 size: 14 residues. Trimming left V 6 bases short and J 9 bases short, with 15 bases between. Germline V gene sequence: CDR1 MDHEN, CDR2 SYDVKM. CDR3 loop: CASSGRGGISPLHF. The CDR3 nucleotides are TGTGCCAGCAGCGGGAGGGGAGGAATTTCACCCCTCCACTTT.

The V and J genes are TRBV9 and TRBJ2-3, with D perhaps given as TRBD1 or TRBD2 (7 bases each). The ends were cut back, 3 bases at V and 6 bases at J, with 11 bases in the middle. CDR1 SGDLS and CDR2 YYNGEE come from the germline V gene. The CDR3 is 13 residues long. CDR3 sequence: CASSGQGGDTQYF. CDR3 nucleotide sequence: TGTGCCAGCAGCGGACAGGGAGGGGATACGCAGTATTTT.